This T cell receptor beta chain was profiled in a study of blood T cell repertoires in COVID-19. Study-level information: PBMCs, B-cell-depleted T cells, or T cells were the source of the cDNA or gDNA that made up the material.

In the authors' methods: The assay estimated nucleated cells by amplifying reference gene primers. TCRdb's copy holds only in-frame clones and misses some; the assay was immunoSEQ multiplex PCR. V and J calls and clone size come straight from that table; D and trimming were deduced from the DNA. The sample carries just over 150,000 clones, 85% recorded once. The CDR3 extends over 17 amino acids. V was pared by 5 bases and J by 4 bases, with 20 bases between. Per germline, CDR1 SGHTA and CDR2 FQGNSA. This receptor was taken from a human donor with acute or convalescent COVID-19. The donor label of this sample is uncertain. The chain is built from TRBV7-2 and TRBJ1-4; D may be TRBD1 (6 bases). The specimen was peripheral blood. This chain's CDR3 is CASSPTGRGQDNEKLFF. CDR3 coding DNA: TGTGCCAGCAGCCCAACCGGGAGGGGACAAGATAATGAAAAACTGTTTTTT.